This T cell receptor (beta chain) was captured by sequencing in a study of shared clonotypes between healthy human individuals. On sorted subsets, replicate PCRs used 200 to 250 ng DNA, or some 27,000 T cell genomes. TCRdb keeps only in-frame clones here, not all; method: immunoSEQ multiplex PCR. The table lists some 1,400,000 clones, 96% of them singletons. V was pared by 7 bases and J by 2 bases, with 15 bases of the junction left unmatched. The CDR3 has 17 residues. Germline V gene data show CDR1 as SGHTA and CDR2 as FQGNSA. Study observations and caveats: For naive CD4 cells, roughly 5.5% of clonotypes were shared across a handful of donors.

With respect to this clone: Its antigen is undetermined.

The sequence was collected from a man aged 30-40 years in good health. This sequence joins TRBV7-2 and TRBJ2-5, with TRBD2 matching 8 bases. The sequencing sample was made of naive CD4+ T cells sorted from blood. Subset given: CD45RA+ positively selected. CDR3 in DNA: TGTGCCAGCACCTATACTGTCGGGAGGGCCGGGCAAGAGACCCAGTACTTC. Translation: CASTYTVGRAGQETQYF.